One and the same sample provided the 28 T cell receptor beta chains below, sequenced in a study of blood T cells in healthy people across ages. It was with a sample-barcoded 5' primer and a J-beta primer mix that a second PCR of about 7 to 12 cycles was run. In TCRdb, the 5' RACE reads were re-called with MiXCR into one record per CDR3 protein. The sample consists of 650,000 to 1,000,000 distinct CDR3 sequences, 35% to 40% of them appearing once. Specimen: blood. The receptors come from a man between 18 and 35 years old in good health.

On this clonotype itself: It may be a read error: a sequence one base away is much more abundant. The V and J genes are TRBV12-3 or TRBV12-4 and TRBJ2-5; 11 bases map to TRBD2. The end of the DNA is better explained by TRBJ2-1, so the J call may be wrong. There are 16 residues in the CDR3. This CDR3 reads CASSQTSGGFQETQFF. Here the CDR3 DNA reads TGTGCCAGCAGCCAAACTAGCGGGGGTTTCCAAGAGACCCAGTTCTTC.

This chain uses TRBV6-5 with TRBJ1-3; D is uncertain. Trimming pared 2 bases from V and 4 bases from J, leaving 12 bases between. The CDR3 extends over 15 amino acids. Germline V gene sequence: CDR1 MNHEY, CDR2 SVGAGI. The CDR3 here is CASSYTSIGGNTIYF. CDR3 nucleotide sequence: TGTGCCAGCAGTTACACTTCAATTGGGGGAAACACCATATATTTT.

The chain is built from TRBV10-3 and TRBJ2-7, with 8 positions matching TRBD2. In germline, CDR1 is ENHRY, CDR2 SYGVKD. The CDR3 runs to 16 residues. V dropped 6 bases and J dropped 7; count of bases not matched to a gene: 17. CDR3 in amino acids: CAISTSSGEFGHEQYF. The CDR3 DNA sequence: TGTGCCATCAGCACCAGTAGCGGGGAGTTCGGTCATGAGCAGTACTTC.

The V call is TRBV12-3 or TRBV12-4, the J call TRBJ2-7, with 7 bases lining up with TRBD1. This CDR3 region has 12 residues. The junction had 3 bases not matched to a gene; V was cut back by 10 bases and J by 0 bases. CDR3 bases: TGTGCCACCCGGGACAGCTCCTACGAGCAGTACTTC. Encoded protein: CATRDSSYEQYF.

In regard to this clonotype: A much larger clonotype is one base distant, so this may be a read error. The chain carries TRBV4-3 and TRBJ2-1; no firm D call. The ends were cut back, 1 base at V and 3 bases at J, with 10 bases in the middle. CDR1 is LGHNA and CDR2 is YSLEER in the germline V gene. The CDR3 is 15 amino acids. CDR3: CASSQGNNGYNEQFF. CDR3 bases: TGCGCCAGCAGCCAAGGTAATAACGGCTACAATGAGCAGTTCTTC.

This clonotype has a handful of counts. The CDR3 nucleotides are TGTGCCAGCAGCCTCGTCCGGACAGGGATAGGAAATTCACCCCTCCACTTT. It is translated as CASSLVRTGIGNSPLHF. V gene TRBV3-1 combines with J gene TRBJ1-6, with 8 bases lining up with TRBD1. Looked up from germline, CDR1 is LGHDT and CDR2 is YNNKEL (reference sequence). V lost 4 bases, J lost 7 bases, and 12 bases stayed unmatched. There are 17 residues in the CDR3.

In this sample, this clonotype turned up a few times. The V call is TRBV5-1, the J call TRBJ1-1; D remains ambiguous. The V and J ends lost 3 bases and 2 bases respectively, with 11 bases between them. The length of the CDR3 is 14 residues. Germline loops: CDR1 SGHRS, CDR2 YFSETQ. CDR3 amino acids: CASSSGYPNTEAFF. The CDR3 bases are TGCGCCAGCAGCTCGGGGTACCCCAACACTGAAGCTTTCTTT.

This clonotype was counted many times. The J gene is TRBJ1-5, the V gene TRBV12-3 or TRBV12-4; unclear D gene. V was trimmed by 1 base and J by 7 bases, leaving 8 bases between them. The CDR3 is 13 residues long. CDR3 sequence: CASSLETNQPQHF. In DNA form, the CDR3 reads TGTGCCAGCAGTTTAGAGACAAACCAGCCCCAGCATTTT.

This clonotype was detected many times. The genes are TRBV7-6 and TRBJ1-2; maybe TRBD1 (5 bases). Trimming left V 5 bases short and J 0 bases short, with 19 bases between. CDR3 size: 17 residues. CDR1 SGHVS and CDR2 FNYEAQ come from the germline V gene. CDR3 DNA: TGTGCCAGCAGCCCTCGGGACCTTCCCCTCTCTAACTATGGCTACACCTTC. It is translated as CASSPRDLPLSNYGYTF.

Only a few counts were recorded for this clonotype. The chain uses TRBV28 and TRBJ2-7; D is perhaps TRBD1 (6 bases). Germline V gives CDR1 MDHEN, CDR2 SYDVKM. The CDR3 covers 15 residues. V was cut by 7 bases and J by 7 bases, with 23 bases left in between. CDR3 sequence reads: CASNTGQNPTNEQYF. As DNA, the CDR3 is TGTGCCAGCAACACCGGACAGAACCCCACCAATGAGCAGTACTTC. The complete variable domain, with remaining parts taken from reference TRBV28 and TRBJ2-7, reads DVKVTQSSRYLVKRTGEKVFLECVQDMDHENMFWYRQDPGLGLRLIYFSYDVKMKEKGDIPEGYSVSREKKERFSLILESASTNQTSMYLCASNTGQNPTNEQYFGPGTRLTVT.

This CDR3 is CASSPDTGIGTDTQYF. CDR3 DNA: TGTGCCAGCAGTCCCGACACAGGGATCGGCACAGATACGCAGTATTTT. The chain carries TRBV28 and TRBJ2-3, with D tentatively TRBD1 (6 bases). V was cut by 5 bases and J by 1 base, with 16 bases left in between. The CDR3 loop spans 16 amino acids. Germline lookup yields CDR1 MDHEN and CDR2 SYDVKM. Combining the CDR3 with reference TRBV28 and TRBJ2-3 gives the whole variable domain DVKVTQSSRYLVKRTGEKVFLECVQDMDHENMFWYRQDPGLGLRLIYFSYDVKMKEKGDIPEGYSVSREKKERFSLILESASTNQTSMYLCASSPDTGIGTDTQYFGPGTRLTVL.

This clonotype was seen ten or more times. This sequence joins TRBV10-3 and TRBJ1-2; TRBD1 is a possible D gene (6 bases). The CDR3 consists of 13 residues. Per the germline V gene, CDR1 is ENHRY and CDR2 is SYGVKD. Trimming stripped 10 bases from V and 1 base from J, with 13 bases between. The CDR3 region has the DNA TGTGCCACCCTAGGACAGCATAACTATGGCTACACCTTC. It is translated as CATLGQHNYGYTF.

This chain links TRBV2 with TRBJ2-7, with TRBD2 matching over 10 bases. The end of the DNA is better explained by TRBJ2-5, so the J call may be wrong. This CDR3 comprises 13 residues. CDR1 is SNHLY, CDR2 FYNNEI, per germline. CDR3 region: CASSEGLAETQYF. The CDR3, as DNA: TGTGCCAGCAGTGAGGGACTAGCGGAGACCCAGTACTTC.

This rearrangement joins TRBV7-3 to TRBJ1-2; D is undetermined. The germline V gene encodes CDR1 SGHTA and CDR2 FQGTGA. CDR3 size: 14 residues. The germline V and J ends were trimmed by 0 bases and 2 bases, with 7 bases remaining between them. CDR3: CASSLTPQNYGYTF. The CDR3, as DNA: TGTGCCAGCAGCTTAACCCCGCAGAACTATGGCTACACCTTC.

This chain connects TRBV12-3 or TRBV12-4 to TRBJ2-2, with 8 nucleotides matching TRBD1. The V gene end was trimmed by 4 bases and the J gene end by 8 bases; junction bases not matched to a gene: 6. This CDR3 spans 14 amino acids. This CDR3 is CASSSTGGVGELFF. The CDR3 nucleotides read TGTGCCAGCAGTTCCACAGGGGGTGTAGGGGAGCTGTTTTTT.

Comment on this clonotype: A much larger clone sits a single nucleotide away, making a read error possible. In DNA form, the CDR3 reads TGTGCCAGCAGTGACACCCCCGGAGCGGGGAGCACAGATACGCAGTATTTT. It is translated as CASSDTPGAGSTDTQYF. The V and J genes are TRBV6-4 and TRBJ2-3; TRBD2 agrees at 7 bases. CDR3 length: 17 amino acids. The V and J ends lost 2 bases and 0 bases, in that order; junction bases with no gene match: 8. From germline, CDR1 is MRHNA and CDR2 SNTAGT.

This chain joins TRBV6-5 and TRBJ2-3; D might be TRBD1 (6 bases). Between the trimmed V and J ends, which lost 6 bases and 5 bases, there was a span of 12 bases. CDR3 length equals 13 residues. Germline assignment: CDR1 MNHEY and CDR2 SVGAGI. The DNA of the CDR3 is TGTGCCAGCAGGAACACAGGGAGAGATACGCAGTATTTT. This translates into CASRNTGRDTQYF.

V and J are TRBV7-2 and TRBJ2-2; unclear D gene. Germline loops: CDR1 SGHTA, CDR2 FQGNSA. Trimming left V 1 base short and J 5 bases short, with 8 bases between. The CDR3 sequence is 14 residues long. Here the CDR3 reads CASSLGQRTGELFF. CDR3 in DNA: TGTGCCAGCAGCTTAGGCCAGAGAACCGGGGAGCTGTTTTTT. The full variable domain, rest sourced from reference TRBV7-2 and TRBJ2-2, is GAGVSQSPSNKVTEKGKDVELRCDPISGHTALYWYRQSLGQGLEFLIYFQGNSAPDKSGLPSDRFSAERTGGSVSTLTIQRTQQEDSAVYLCASSLGQRTGELFFGEGSRLTVL.

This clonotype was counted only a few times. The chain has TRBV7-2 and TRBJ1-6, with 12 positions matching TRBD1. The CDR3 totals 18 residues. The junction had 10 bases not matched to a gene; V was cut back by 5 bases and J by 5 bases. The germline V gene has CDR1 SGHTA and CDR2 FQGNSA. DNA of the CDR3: TGTGCCAGCAGCCCAGGGACAGGGGGCGTAACGGATAATTCACCCCTCCACTTT. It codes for CASSPGTGGVTDNSPLHF.

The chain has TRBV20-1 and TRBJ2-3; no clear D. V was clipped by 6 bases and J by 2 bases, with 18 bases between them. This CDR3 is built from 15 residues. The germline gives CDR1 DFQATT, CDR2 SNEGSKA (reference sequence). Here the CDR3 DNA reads TGCAGTGCCCCCCCTGGGAACTCAGACACAGATACGCAGTATTTT. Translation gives CSAPPGNSDTDTQYF.

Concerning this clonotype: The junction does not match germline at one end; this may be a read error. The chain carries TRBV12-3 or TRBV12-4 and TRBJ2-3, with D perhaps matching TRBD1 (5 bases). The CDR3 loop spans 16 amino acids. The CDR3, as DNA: TGTGCCAGCAGCAGTGCATTCAGGGCCCTCACAGATACGGAGTATTTT. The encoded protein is CASSSAFRALTDTEYF.

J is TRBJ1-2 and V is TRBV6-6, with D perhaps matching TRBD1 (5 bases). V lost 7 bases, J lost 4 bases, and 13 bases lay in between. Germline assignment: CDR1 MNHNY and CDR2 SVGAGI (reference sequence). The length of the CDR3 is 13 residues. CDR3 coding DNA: TGTGCCAGCACAGGGATGGGAGGCTATGGCTACACCTTC. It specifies CASTGMGGYGYTF.

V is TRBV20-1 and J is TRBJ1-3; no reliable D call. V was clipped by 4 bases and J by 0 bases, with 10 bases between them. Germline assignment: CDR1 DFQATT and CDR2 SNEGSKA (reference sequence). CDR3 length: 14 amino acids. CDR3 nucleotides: TGCAGTGCTATCGGTGGAGACTCTGGAAACACCATATATTTT. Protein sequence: CSAIGGDSGNTIYF.

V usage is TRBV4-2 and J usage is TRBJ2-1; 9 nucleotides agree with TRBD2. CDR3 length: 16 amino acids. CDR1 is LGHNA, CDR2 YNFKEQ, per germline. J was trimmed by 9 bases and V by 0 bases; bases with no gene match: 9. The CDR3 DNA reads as TGTGCCAGCAGCCAAGACAGGCGGGGGGGCTACGGTGAGCAGTTCTTC. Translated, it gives CASSQDRRGGYGEQFF.

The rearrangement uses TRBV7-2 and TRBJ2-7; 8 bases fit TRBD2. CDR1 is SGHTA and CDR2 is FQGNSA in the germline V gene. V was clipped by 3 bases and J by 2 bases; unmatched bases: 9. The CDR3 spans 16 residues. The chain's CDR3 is CASSLSSGGLTYEQYF. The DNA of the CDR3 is TGTGCCAGCAGCTTGTCCAGCGGGGGCCTTACCTACGAGCAGTACTTC.

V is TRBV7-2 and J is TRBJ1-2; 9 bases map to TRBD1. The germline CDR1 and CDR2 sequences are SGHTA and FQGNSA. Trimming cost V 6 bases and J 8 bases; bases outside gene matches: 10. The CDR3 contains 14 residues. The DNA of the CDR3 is TGTGCCAGCAGTGAACGGGGACAGGGTTACGGCTACACCTTC. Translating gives CASSERGQGYGYTF.

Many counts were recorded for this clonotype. The CDR3 is CASSSAGTSVGHEQYF. DNA for the CDR3: TGTGCCAGCAGTTCCGCCGGGACTAGCGTAGGCCACGAGCAGTACTTC. The J gene is TRBJ2-7, the V gene TRBV12-3 or TRBV12-4; 10 nucleotides line up with TRBD2. Unmatched junction bases numbered 11, after V lost 4 bases and J lost 5 bases. The CDR3 is made up of 16 amino acids.

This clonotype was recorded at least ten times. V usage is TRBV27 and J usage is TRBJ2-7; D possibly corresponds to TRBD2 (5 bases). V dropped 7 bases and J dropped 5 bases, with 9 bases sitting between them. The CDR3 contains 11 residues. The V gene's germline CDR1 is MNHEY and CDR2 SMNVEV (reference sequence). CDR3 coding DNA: TGTGCCAGCACCGTCGGGGACGAGCAGTACTTC. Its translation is CASTVGDEQYF.